This T cell receptor (beta chain) was recorded in a study of T cells in Graves' hyperthyroidism and ophthalmopathy. Whole-study results and caveats: By a 13 V-J model, ophthalmopathy was set apart from stable hyperthyroidism. Within blood appeared most thyroid clonotypes that had expanded above 0.001. In validation, the model predicted ophthalmopathy. These predictions came a median about 6.5 months before onset.

It was RNA transcripts that yielded the amplified TCR beta CDR3 regions. HTBI primers were employed in a first-round RT-PCR of the TCR CDR3. TCRdb re-called the multiplex PCR reads through MiXCR, storing one row per CDR3 protein. Of over 500,000 distinct CDR3 sequences in the sample, over 45% were seen once. Trimming at V came to 2 bases and at J to 11 bases, leaving 7 bases not matched to a gene. Germline values: CDR1 SGHVS, CDR2 FQNEAQ. The CDR3 extends over 13 amino acids. Notes on this clonotype: Its target is unknown.

The specimen was peripheral blood or thyroid tissue (not recorded which). The chain is built from TRBV7-8 and TRBJ1-1; the match to TRBD1 covers 8 bases. This receptor was identified in an adult woman with Graves' disease, either hyperthyroidism or ophthalmopathy (not recorded which). In DNA form, the CDR3 reads TGTGCCAGCAGCTTAAGGCAGGGGGCCTCTGCTTTCTTT. Translation gives CASSLRQGASAFF.